This T cell receptor beta chain came from a study of Ad26.COV2.S vaccination and SARS-CoV-2 variants. Study overall: The donor participated in the COV1001 trial, in its Ad26.COV2.S arm. Intramuscularly, Ad26.COV2.S was given either once or twice, 56 days apart. The study's findings and limits: Non-spike TCR breadth was similar in vaccine and placebo recipients. Placebo recipients trailed vaccine recipients in spike-specific TCR breadth.

Assay: immunoSEQ multiplex PCR; the TCRdb copy retains only in-frame clones and omits some. The sample lists 250,000 or so clones, 87% seen once, with less than 3% in the top ten. To note about this clone: What it binds is not known.

The treatment denotes: some 19 received Ad26.COV2.S at low or high dose, single or two shots; five or six received placebo; per-sample allocation not given. All samples were drawn on day 63, counting from the first vaccine or placebo injection. Specimen: peripheral blood, collected in a trial of Ad26.COV2.S vaccine versus placebo. The clonotype comes from a person aged 18-65 years who received the Ad26.COV2.S COVID-19 vaccine or a placebo.

CDR3 protein: CASSQNRASIEAFF. Written as DNA, the CDR3 is TGTGCCAGCAGCCAAAACAGGGCGAGCATTGAAGCTTTCTTT. The V and J genes are TRBV4-2 and TRBJ1-1; possibly TRBD1 for D (6 bases). CDR1 LGHNA and CDR2 YNFKEQ come from the germline V gene. V was shortened by 2 bases and J by 7 bases, with 14 bases between the two germline ends. The CDR3 totals 14 residues.